Shown below are 2 T cell receptor beta chains from a single sample sequenced in a study of blood T cell repertoires in COVID-19. Sequenced by immunoSEQ multiplex PCR; TCRdb stores in-frame clones only, minus some. This table holds approximately 100,000 clones, around 87% found once. The specimen sequenced was peripheral blood. These receptors were collected from a woman in her twenties or thirties with acute or convalescent COVID-19.

The rearrangement joins TRBV9 to TRBJ2-7; weak D call: TRBD1 (6 bases). CDR3 length: 14 amino acids. Between the trimmed V and J ends, which lost 5 bases and 0 bases, there was a span of 12 bases. Looked up from germline, CDR1 is SGDLS and CDR2 is YYNGEE. For the CDR3, the DNA is TGTGCCAGCAGTGTCCGGGACACCTCCTACGAGCAGTACTTC. Translation gives CASSVRDTSYEQYF.

This clone was detected only a few times. The rearrangement uses TRBV30 and TRBJ1-1, with D possibly matching TRBD1 (5 bases). Trimming pared 2 bases from V and 4 bases from J, leaving 11 bases between. This CDR3 has 13 residues. The V gene's germline CDR1 is GTSNPN and CDR2 SVGIG (reference sequence). This CDR3 reads CAWSLGALTEAFF. In nucleotides, the CDR3 is TGTGCCTGGAGTTTAGGGGCCCTCACTGAAGCTTTCTTT.